The clone carrying this T cell receptor beta chain has ten or more counts. Its antigen is unknown. The data were taken from a study of CD8 T cells in ankylosing spondylitis. Researchers built TCR beta libraries using quantitative 5'-RACE with molecular barcodes. TCRdb re-analysed the 5' RACE reads in MiXCR, keeping a single row per CDR3 protein. The sample holds under 15,000 distinct CDR3 sequences, over 2.5% seen once. General study results and limits: Made up of about eight highly homologous variants, a TCR beta motif appeared characteristic of ankylosing spondylitis blood. Clones that were linked to disease were CD8+ and were relatively rare in peripheral blood.

Germline CDR1 SGDLS, CDR2 YYNGEE. V lost 0 bases, J lost 0 bases, and 12 bases stayed unmatched. The CDR3 runs 20 residues. This TCR came from a male donor with ankylosing spondylitis or in good health (not recorded which). Material for sequencing was blood, either unsorted or a sorted T cell fraction (not recorded which). This rearrangement joins TRBV9 to TRBJ1-6; 7 bases are a match to TRBD1. The CDR3 coding sequence is TGTGCCAGCAGCGTAGCCGGAGACAGGGTATATGGCTCCTATAATTCACCCCTCCACTTT. It encodes CASSVAGDRVYGSYNSPLHF.